The 8 T cell receptor beta chains given below trace back to one sample, sequenced in a study of blood T cell repertoires in COVID-19. Profiling relied on immunoSEQ multiplex PCR, and the TCRdb table lists in-frame clones only, not all of them. The sample contains 160,000 or so clones, 80% of which appear only once. The material sequenced was peripheral blood. These receptor sequences come from a man in his 60s with acute or convalescent COVID-19.

This clone was picked up one time. The genes are TRBV30 and TRBJ1-6; no definite D call. CDR3 length: 15 amino acids. The ends were cut back, 0 bases at V and 6 bases at J, with 12 bases in the middle. CDR1 and CDR2 from the germline V gene are GTSNPN and SVGIG (reference sequence). Here the CDR3 DNA reads TGTGCCTGGAGTGTACTAGCGGGGAGTAATTCACCCCTCCACTTT. It translates to CAWSVLAGSNSPLHF.

The chain uses TRBV11-2 and TRBJ1-1; TRBD1 might be the D (5 bases). V was pared by 1 base and J by 4 bases, with 13 bases between. Germline assignment: CDR1 SGHAT and CDR2 FQNNGV. There are 15 residues in the CDR3. The CDR3, as DNA: TGTGCCAGCAGCTTAGCCCAGGGTCTTGGCACTGAAGCTTTCTTT. Protein product: CASSLAQGLGTEAFF.

The rearrangement uses TRBV7-2 and TRBJ1-2, with 7 bases matching TRBD1. Trimming took 0 bases from V and 2 from J; bases not matched to a gene: 15. The CDR3 runs 19 residues. The V gene's germline CDR1 is SGHTA and CDR2 FQGNSA. The CDR3 region has the DNA TGTGCCAGCAGCTTAGCGGGGGGACAGTTGGGAAAAGCGAACTATGGCTACACCTTC. Residues: CASSLAGGQLGKANYGYTF. The variable domain in full, with the rest retrieved from reference TRBV7-2 and TRBJ1-2, is GAGVSQSPSNKVTEKGKDVELRCDPISGHTALYWYRQSLGQGLEFLIYFQGNSAPDKSGLPSDRFSAERTGGSVSTLTIQRTQQEDSAVYLCASSLAGGQLGKANYGYTFGSGTRLTVV.

The CDR3 is CASSKTSGRSYNEQFF. CDR3 bases: TGTGCCAGTAGTAAAACTAGCGGGAGGTCCTACAATGAGCAGTTCTTC. The rearrangement links TRBV19 to TRBJ2-1; 12 nucleotides match TRBD2. Germline V lookup: CDR1 LNHDA, CDR2 SQIVND (reference sequence). The V segment lost 4 bases and the J segment 1 base; nucleotides outside the gene matches: 2. CDR3 size: 16 residues.

In DNA form, the CDR3 reads TGTGCCAGCTCCTGGGCACCTACCCCAGAGACCCAGTACTTC. Residues: CASSWAPTPETQYF. V gene TRBV19 combines with J gene TRBJ2-5; no definite D call. The germline V gene encodes CDR1 LNHDA and CDR2 SQIVND (reference sequence). The V end was cut by 9 bases, the J end by 4 bases, with 18 bases between. CDR3 length equals 14 residues.

The J gene is TRBJ2-7, the V gene TRBV4-1; TRBD1 matches at 7 bases. Trimming cost V 3 bases and J 3 bases; bases outside gene matches: 11. The CDR3 is 16 amino acids. Germline CDR1 and CDR2: MGHRA and YSYEKL. The CDR3 coding sequence is TGCGCCAGCAGCCAGGGAGTTTCAGGGGGAGTCTACGAGCAGTACTTC. Residues: CASSQGVSGGVYEQYF.

This sequence joins TRBV5-1 and TRBJ1-1; D remains unclear. This CDR3 has 14 amino acids. In germline, CDR1 is SGHRS, CDR2 YFSETQ. The germline V and J ends were trimmed by 0 bases and 1 base, with 7 bases remaining between them. CDR3 protein: CASSLDARNTEAFF. DNA of the CDR3: TGCGCCAGCAGCTTGGACGCGAGGAACACTGAAGCTTTCTTT.

The chain employs TRBV9 and TRBJ2-5; 16 positions match TRBD2. CDR1 and CDR2 (germline): SGDLS, YYNGEE. Germline trimming cut 3 bases from V and 2 bases from J; bases unmatched to any gene: 4. The CDR3 has 17 amino acids. CDR3 amino acids: CASSAGTSGRAQETQYF. CDR3 nucleotide sequence: TGTGCCAGCAGCGCCGGGACTAGCGGGAGGGCGCAAGAGACCCAGTACTTC.